What follows are 20 T cell receptor beta chains derived from one specimen sequenced in a study of human T cells and chemical hapten exposure. Sample time point: patch test 3, about 24 weeks after DPC sensitization. Treatment noted: therapeutic diphenylcyclopropenone sensitization with weekly scalp DPC. TCRdb reanalysed the RACE reads using MiXCR and keeps one entry per CDR3 protein. The sample contains 50,000 to 80,000 distinct CDR3 sequences, approximately 11% of which appear only once. Material: whole blood, obtained in connection with sensitization to the hapten diphenylcyclopropenone (DPC). Every receptor here comes from a woman aged 25 to 45 with alopecia areata. Some clones in this sample may be carry-over from other donors' samples.

To note about this clonotype: A read error may account for a junction end that differs from germline. This chain uses TRBV7-2 with TRBJ2-7, with 8 nucleotides matching TRBD1. Germline lookup yields CDR1 SGHTA and CDR2 FQGNSA. The CDR3 totals 15 residues. CDR3 sequence (DNA): TGTGCCAGCAGCTTAAAGGGGCAGGGGGCGGGCGAGCGGTACTTC. Translated, it gives CASSLKGQGAGERYF.

A few counts support this clonotype. The V gene is TRBV7-9, the J gene TRBJ1-1; no definite D call. Trimming left V 4 bases short and J 0 bases short, with 6 bases between. Germline values: CDR1 SEHNR, CDR2 FQNEAQ (reference sequence). CDR3 length equals 13 residues. This CDR3 is CASSSDMNTEAFF. CDR3 coding DNA: TGTGCCAGCAGCTCCGATATGAACACTGAAGCTTTCTTT.

The chain links TRBV12-3 or TRBV12-4 to TRBJ2-2; 9 bases match TRBD2. J was trimmed by 5 bases and V by 3 bases; bases with no gene match: 4. CDR3 length: 15 amino acids. The CDR3 loop reads CASSLAGGRTGELFF. CDR3 coding DNA: TGTGCCAGCAGTTTGGCGGGAGGGCGAACCGGGGAGCTGTTTTTT.

The sample holds many counts of this clonotype. This sequence joins TRBV6-2 or TRBV6-3 and TRBJ1-5; no clear D gene. CDR3 length: 13 amino acids. The V gene's germline CDR1 is MNHEY and CDR2 SVGEGT. V was clipped by 6 bases and J by 5 bases, with 11 bases between them. The CDR3 region has the DNA TGTGCCAGCAGCTACGAGGGAGATCAGCCCCAGCATTTT. Encoded protein: CASSYEGDQPQHF.

Many counts were recorded for this clonotype. The rearrangement links TRBV12-3 or TRBV12-4 to TRBJ2-1, with D tentatively TRBD1 (5 bases). V was pared by 2 bases and J by 0 bases, with 8 bases between. The CDR3 length is 15 residues. Here the CDR3 reads CASSLQGGSYNEQFF. CDR3 nucleotide sequence: TGTGCCAGCAGTTTACAGGGTGGCTCCTACAATGAGCAGTTCTTC.

In this sample, this clonotype turned up many times. The chain links TRBV5-8 to TRBJ1-6, with D uncertain. CDR1 and CDR2 from the germline V gene are SGHTS and YDEGEE. V gave up 2 bases and J gave up 4 bases, with 7 bases separating them. This CDR3 has 14 amino acids. The CDR3 DNA follows: TGTGCCAGCAGCTTTGGAGGGTATAATTCACCCCTCCACTTT. Translated: CASSFGGYNSPLHF.

This clonotype was detected ten times or more. V usage is TRBV6-2 or TRBV6-3 and J usage is TRBJ1-2; TRBD1 matches at 7 bases. Germline V gives CDR1 MNHEY, CDR2 SVGEGT. V gave up 4 bases and J gave up 2 bases; unmatched junction bases: 4. The length of the CDR3 is 14 residues. CDR3: CASSFGQANYGYTF. The CDR3, as DNA: TGTGCCAGCAGTTTCGGACAGGCCAACTATGGCTACACCTTC.

This clonotype was detected only a few times. V gene TRBV5-4 combines with J gene TRBJ1-1; D is undetermined. The CDR3 is 14 amino acids. Germline CDR1 reads SGHNT; CDR2 reads YYREEE (reference sequence). With 3 bases removed from V and 1 base from J, the gap between germline ends came to 10 bases. CDR3 sequence (DNA): TGTGCCAGCAGCTATTCAGGTCGGAACACTGAAGCTTTCTTT. Its translation is CASSYSGRNTEAFF.

The table lists this clonotype with a few counts. In nucleotides, the CDR3 is TGTGCCAGCAGCTTCGGAGGACAGGGGTTGGCAGATACGCAGTATTTT. Protein product: CASSFGGQGLADTQYF. The chain couples TRBV7-2 to TRBJ2-3; 9 bases map to TRBD1. There are 16 residues in the CDR3. The V gene end was trimmed by 3 bases and the J gene end by 4 bases; junction bases not matched to a gene: 8. From germline, CDR1 is SGHTA and CDR2 FQGNSA.

This clonotype has only a few counts. The V and J genes are TRBV7-9 and TRBJ1-6; D is unclear. The germline V gene has CDR1 SEHNR and CDR2 FQNEAQ (reference sequence). Deletions cut 5 bases from V and 10 bases from J, with 12 bases between. The CDR3 has 13 residues. Here the CDR3 reads CASSRNSKSPLHF. The DNA for the CDR3 is TGTGCCAGCAGCCGGAACTCTAAATCACCCCTCCACTTT.

This clonotype came up a few times. The chain joins TRBV12-3 or TRBV12-4 to TRBJ1-5; 9 nucleotides agree with TRBD1. Trimming removed 4 bases from V and 0 bases from J; junction bases left unmatched: 1. CDR3 length: 15 residues. The CDR3 DNA reads TGTGCCAGCAGTTGGGACAGGGCTAGCAATCAGCCCCAGCATTTT. It yields the protein CASSWDRASNQPQHF.

This clonotype occurred many times. The chain combines TRBV6-2 or TRBV6-3 with TRBJ2-6; no firm D call. V was cut by 3 bases and J by 0 bases, with 15 bases left in between. Germline V CDR1 and CDR2: MNHEY, SVGEGT. The CDR3 has 18 residues. The CDR3 sequence: CASSYVAEGSSGANVLTF. In nucleotides, the CDR3 is TGTGCCAGCAGTTATGTTGCAGAAGGATCCTCTGGGGCCAACGTCCTGACTTTC.

In this sample, this clonotype turned up many times. The J gene is TRBJ2-1, the V gene TRBV12-3 or TRBV12-4; TRBD1 matches at 8 bases. The CDR3 sequence is 15 residues long. J was trimmed by 7 bases and V by 5 bases; bases with no gene match: 10. CDR3 DNA: TGTGCCAGCAGTCCGTTAGGACAGGGAGAGAATGAGCAGTTCTTC. Protein: CASSPLGQGENEQFF.

The chain couples TRBV5-6 to TRBJ1-2, with D perhaps TRBD1 (5 bases). Germline loops: CDR1 SGHDT, CDR2 YYEEEE. The CDR3 extends over 15 amino acids. The germline V and J ends were trimmed by 0 bases and 2 bases, with 11 bases remaining between them. The CDR3 coding sequence is TGTGCCAGCAGCTTGGGCTGGGGGAACAACTATGGCTACACCTTC. Residues: CASSLGWGNNYGYTF.

At least ten counts were recorded for this clonotype. This rearrangement joins TRBV11-2 to TRBJ2-2; D may match TRBD1 or TRBD2 (6 bases each). Between the trimmed V and J ends, which lost 5 bases and 1 base, there was a span of 14 bases. The CDR3 has 16 residues. The germline CDR1 and CDR2 sequences are SGHAT and FQNNGV. The CDR3 DNA reads TGTGCCAGCAGCAGCCCCCGGGGGCTGAACACCGGGGAGCTGTTTTTT. Translation: CASSSPRGLNTGELFF.

In its sample, this clonotype was seen a few times. The chain carries TRBV7-9 and TRBJ1-6; 10 nucleotides line up with TRBD1. The V gene's germline CDR1 is SEHNR and CDR2 FQNEAQ (reference sequence). V gave up 5 bases and J gave up 0 bases; unmatched junction bases: 10. CDR3 length equals 19 residues. The CDR3 sequence is CASSRRDRGRSSYNSPLHF. The DNA for the CDR3 is TGTGCCAGCAGCCGCCGGGACAGGGGCAGAAGCTCCTATAATTCACCCCTCCACTTT.

The chain has TRBV6-2 or TRBV6-3 and TRBJ2-1; D may be TRBD1 or TRBD2 (5 bases each). V lost 7 bases and J lost 6, with 16 bases in between. CDR1 MNHEY and CDR2 SVGEGT come from the germline V gene. The CDR3 has 14 residues. The CDR3, as DNA: TGTGCCAGCAACCGGGACCTCGCCTTCAATGAGCAGTTCTTC. Translated: CASNRDLAFNEQFF.

The J gene is TRBJ1-5, the V gene TRBV19; D might be TRBD1 (5 bases). Germline CDR1 reads LNHDA; CDR2 reads SQIVND (reference sequence). V was pared by 7 bases and J by 2 bases, with 12 bases between. This CDR3 spans 14 amino acids. This CDR3 reads CASKGAPGNQPQHF. The CDR3 nucleotides read TGTGCCAGTAAAGGGGCACCAGGCAATCAGCCCCAGCATTTT. The full variable domain, rest sourced from reference TRBV19 and TRBJ1-5, is DGGITQSPKYLFRKEGQNVTLSCEQNLNHDAMYWYRQDPGQGLRLIYYSQIVNDFQKGDIAEGYSVSREKKESFPLTVTSAQKNPTAFYLCASKGAPGNQPQHFGDGTRLSIL.

The chain is built from TRBV7-2 and TRBJ2-1; 8 bases are shared with TRBD1. Germline CDR1 SGHTA, CDR2 FQGNSA. The CDR3 totals 16 residues. V lost 5 bases, J lost 4 bases, and 10 bases stayed unmatched. The CDR3 protein is CASSGPGQGGYNEQFF. Here the CDR3 DNA reads TGTGCCAGCAGCGGACCCGGACAGGGTGGATACAATGAGCAGTTCTTC.

The chain has TRBV21-1 and TRBJ2-7; the table's D call, TRBD1, was not checked against the DNA. TRBV21-1 counts as a pseudogene. This CDR3 region has 18 residues. The CDR3 spells CASSKVSVGTGCIYEQYF. CDR3 nucleotide sequence: TGTGCCAGCAGCAAAGTATCGGTCGGGACAGGGTGTATCTACGAGCAGTACTTC.